This entry lists 27 T cell receptor beta chains sequenced from one sample in a study of cytomegalovirus exposure and HLA in healthy donors. Clones were sequenced by immunoSEQ multiplex PCR, and TCRdb holds only the in-frame ones, with some missing. The sample gives roughly 110,000 clones, 88% of which show up once; around 1.7% is in the top ten. The sample was PBMCs. Receptor source: a woman aged 18-29 years in good health and CMV-seropositive.

The chain joins TRBV6-4 to TRBJ2-1; D gene ambiguous. V lost 3 bases, J lost 0 bases, and 15 bases lay in between. Germline assignment: CDR1 MRHNA and CDR2 SNTAGT. The CDR3 is 17 amino acids. In DNA form, the CDR3 reads TGTGCCAGCAGTGAGAAAGCCCCATTTAGCTCCTACAATGAGCAGTTCTTC. This codes for CASSEKAPFSSYNEQFF.

The genes are TRBV28 and TRBJ1-2; 7 positions match TRBD1. Per germline, CDR1 MDHEN and CDR2 SYDVKM. J was trimmed by 8 bases and V by 10 bases; bases with no gene match: 10. The CDR3 covers 12 residues. The chain's CDR3 is CATLTGQGGYTF. The CDR3 nucleotides are TGTGCCACCTTGACAGGGCAGGGAGGCTACACCTTC.

The rearrangement joins TRBV19 to TRBJ1-2, with D perhaps matching TRBD1 (6 bases). This CDR3 has 12 residues. Germline-derived CDR1 and CDR2 are LNHDA and SQIVND (reference sequence). V was shortened by 3 bases and J by 9 bases, with 11 bases between the two germline ends. CDR3 sequence: CASSIEQGRYTF. In DNA, the CDR3 is TGTGCCAGTAGTATCGAACAGGGTCGCTACACCTTC.

CDR3 in amino acids: CASSSIGLDRGTSPLHF. The CDR3 DNA sequence: TGTGCCAGCTCATCAATTGGGCTAGACAGGGGAACTTCACCCCTCCACTTT. The J gene is TRBJ1-6, the V gene TRBV18, with 8 bases matching TRBD1. The J segment lost 9 bases and the V segment lost 5 bases, leaving 15 bases of the junction unmatched. Germline values: CDR1 KGHSH, CDR2 LQKENI. The CDR3 extends over 17 amino acids.

A word on this clone: Sequence at one end of the junction differs from germline and may be a read error. The V call is TRBV28, the J call TRBJ2-5; 9 bases map to TRBD2. Germline V gene sequence: CDR1 MDHEN, CDR2 SYDVKM. The CDR3 spans 14 residues. The CDR3 sequence is CASGLGRGGETQYF. The CDR3 DNA sequence: TGTGCCAGCGGTTTAGGGCGGGGGGGAGAGACCCAGTACTTC.

The chain combines TRBV28 with TRBJ1-1; D uncertain. The germline CDR1 and CDR2 sequences are MDHEN and SYDVKM. The V end lost 7 bases, the J end lost 6 bases, and 12 bases lay between the germline ends. The CDR3 totals 12 residues. DNA of the CDR3: TGTGCCAGCACCGGGGTCAGCGCTGAAGCTTTCTTT. Its translation: CASTGVSAEAFF.

This rearrangement joins TRBV27 to TRBJ2-6; TRBD2 aligns across 10 bases. Germline loops: CDR1 MNHEY, CDR2 SMNVEV (reference sequence). J gave up 0 bases and V 5 bases, and 7 bases lay outside the gene matches. The CDR3 loop spans 18 amino acids. DNA of the CDR3: TGTGCCAGCAGTCCTCGGACTAGCGGATACTCTGGGGCCAACGTCCTGACTTTC. Translation: CASSPRTSGYSGANVLTF.

The J gene is TRBJ2-1, the V gene TRBV15; unclear D gene. CDR1 is LNHNV, CDR2 YYDKDF, per germline (reference sequence). Between the trimmed V and J ends, which lost 0 bases and 6 bases, there was a span of 6 bases. This CDR3 has 13 amino acids. The CDR3 DNA is TGTGCCACCAGCAGAGATCGGAGCAATGAGCAGTTCTTC. It yields the protein CATSRDRSNEQFF.

This clone came up once. V gene TRBV27 combines with J gene TRBJ2-2, with a weak D call TRBD2 (6 bases). CDR3 length: 12 residues. Germline CDR1 reads MNHEY; CDR2 reads SMNVEV (reference sequence). Trimming took 5 bases from V and 7 from J, leaving 8 bases between them. The DNA for the CDR3 is TGTGCCAGCAGTATTAGCGGCGGGGAGCTGTTTTTT. Translating gives CASSISGGELFF.

This chain links TRBV4-1 with TRBJ2-3; 7 bases map to TRBD2. Germline CDR1 MGHRA, CDR2 YSYEKL. The CDR3 sequence is 19 residues long. Trimming cost V 1 base and J 0 bases; bases outside gene matches: 13. The CDR3 DNA follows: TGCGCCAGCAGCCAAGGGGGGGGAGGAGCGGGAACTAGCACAGATACGCAGTATTTT. Its protein is CASSQGGGGAGTSTDTQYF.

The V and J genes are TRBV28 and TRBJ1-1; D call uncertain. CDR3 length: 13 residues. Germline values: CDR1 MDHEN, CDR2 SYDVKM. Deletions cut 5 bases from V and 1 base from J, with 8 bases between. The CDR3 DNA sequence: TGTGCCAGCAGTCCCGCAGGGAACACTGAAGCTTTCTTT. It encodes CASSPAGNTEAFF. Variable domain in full (rest from reference TRBV28 and TRBJ1-1): DVKVTQSSRYLVKRTGEKVFLECVQDMDHENMFWYRQDPGLGLRLIYFSYDVKMKEKGDIPEGYSVSREKKERFSLILESASTNQTSMYLCASSPAGNTEAFFGQGTRLTVV.

The rearrangement uses TRBV10-3 and TRBJ2-2; 9 bases are shared with TRBD1. After removal of 8 bases from V and 3 bases from J, the junction contained 22 bases not matched to a gene. The germline gives CDR1 ENHRY, CDR2 SYGVKD. The CDR3 loop spans 20 amino acids. CDR3 sequence (DNA): TGTGCCATCCCAAATATACTTCACAGGGGGCGTTTCTGGGACACCGGGGAGCTGTTTTTT. Amino acid sequence: CAIPNILHRGRFWDTGELFF.

The V call is TRBV10-2, the J call TRBJ2-3; 9 nucleotides line up with TRBD2. The CDR3 is 17 amino acids. CDR1 is WSHSY and CDR2 is SAAADI in the germline V gene. V shed 6 bases, J shed 2 bases, and the junction held 12 bases outside the gene matches. In DNA, the CDR3 is TGCGCCAGCAGCTCCTCCTGGACTAGCGCGTCCACAGATACGCAGTATTTT. Translation gives CASSSSWTSASTDTQYF.

The V and J genes are TRBV7-9 and TRBJ1-5; 9 bases map to TRBD1. This CDR3 comprises 14 residues. Germline assignment: CDR1 SEHNR and CDR2 FQNEAQ (reference sequence). V was clipped by 4 bases and J by 5 bases; unmatched bases: 3. The CDR3: CASSWGQGDQPQHF. CDR3 bases: TGTGCCAGCAGCTGGGGACAGGGAGATCAGCCCCAGCATTTT.

The chain links TRBV6-5 to TRBJ1-3; D uncertain. The germline V gene has CDR1 MNHEY and CDR2 SVGAGI. The CDR3 extends over 14 amino acids. The ends were cut back, 1 base at V and 1 base at J, with 5 bases in the middle. Written as DNA, the CDR3 is TGTGCCAGCAGTTACTTACAGTCTGGAAACACCATATATTTT. Translated, it gives CASSYLQSGNTIYF.

The chain couples TRBV6-1 to TRBJ2-7; 7 bases line up with TRBD2. The junction had 4 bases not matched to a gene; V was cut back by 6 bases and J by 2 bases. This CDR3 has 13 residues. CDR1 and CDR2 from the germline V gene are MNHNS and SASEGT. The CDR3 spells CASRPRGAYEQYV. CDR3 bases: TGTGCCAGCAGGCCCCGGGGGGCCTACGAGCAGTACGTC.

The CDR3 here is CASSPNLDIPGGYTF. DNA of the CDR3: TGTGCCAGCAGTCCCAACCTGGACATACCAGGAGGCTACACCTTC. The gene calls are TRBV28 and TRBJ1-2; tentatively, D is TRBD1 (5 bases). CDR1 and CDR2 (germline): MDHEN, SYDVKM. Trimming pared 5 bases from V and 8 bases from J, leaving 21 bases between. There are 15 residues in the CDR3.

The sample holds a few counts of this clone. V is TRBV4-1 and J is TRBJ2-7; 9 nucleotides line up with TRBD1. Trimming removed 4 bases from V and 3 bases from J; junction bases left unmatched: 4. This CDR3 region has 14 residues. Germline V gene lookup returns CDR1 MGHRA and CDR2 YSYEKL. CDR3: CASSLTGQGYEQYF. Here the CDR3 DNA reads TGCGCCAGCAGCCTGACGGGACAGGGCTACGAGCAGTACTTC.

This chain uses TRBV11-2 with TRBJ2-7; a possible D gene is TRBD2 (6 bases). CDR1 and CDR2 from the germline V gene are SGHAT and FQNNGV. The V and J ends lost 3 bases and 5 bases respectively, with 8 bases between them. This CDR3 has 12 amino acids. The CDR3 sequence: CASSFGGNEQYF. DNA of the CDR3: TGTGCCAGCAGCTTCGGGGGTAACGAGCAGTACTTC.

The V gene is TRBV10-2, the J gene TRBJ2-5; a weak D match, TRBD2 (6 bases). Germline V gene data show CDR1 as WSHSY and CDR2 as SAAADI. This CDR3 region has 12 residues. The V end was cut by 8 bases, the J end by 0 bases, with 7 bases between. CDR3 nucleotides: TGCGCCAGCGGGGGGAACCAAGAGACCCAGTACTTC. The encoded protein is CASGGNQETQYF.

This rearrangement joins TRBV28 to TRBJ1-1; D gene ambiguous. CDR3 length equals 12 residues. V was cut by 5 bases and J by 8 bases, with 12 bases left in between. CDR1 is MDHEN and CDR2 is SYDVKM in the germline V gene. The CDR3 sequence is CASSRTLLEAFF. Written as DNA, the CDR3 is TGTGCCAGCAGTAGGACTCTTTTGGAAGCTTTCTTT.

The V and J genes are TRBV18 and TRBJ2-2, with D perhaps TRBD2 (6 bases). Trimming left V 6 bases short and J 5 bases short, with 13 bases between. The CDR3 totals 14 residues. Germline CDR1 KGHSH, CDR2 LQKENI. The CDR3 loop reads CASSELEGTGELFF. For the CDR3, the DNA is TGTGCCAGCTCTGAATTGGAGGGGACCGGGGAGCTGTTTTTT.

This chain links TRBV6-4 with TRBJ1-1; D remains ambiguous. V lost 4 bases and J lost 10, with 16 bases in between. Germline V CDR1 and CDR2: MRHNA, SNTAGT. The CDR3 length is 13 residues. Here the CDR3 DNA reads TGTGCCAGCAGTGCCTCCGTGACTCCCGCAGCTTTCTTT. Translating gives CASSASVTPAAFF.

This clone was recorded once. In the same sample, other DNA sequences code for this CDR3. The J gene is TRBJ1-2, the V gene TRBV19, with TRBD1 matching 10 bases. Germline V gene lookup returns CDR1 LNHDA and CDR2 SQIVND (reference sequence). V lost 3 bases to trimming and J lost 6 bases; unmatched junction nucleotides: 1. The CDR3 sequence is 13 residues long. The DNA for the CDR3 is TGTGCCAGTAGTATCGGGACAGGGGATGGCTACACCTTC. Residues: CASSIGTGDGYTF. Drawing the rest from reference TRBV19 and TRBJ1-2, the complete variable domain is DGGITQSPKYLFRKEGQNVTLSCEQNLNHDAMYWYRQDPGQGLRLIYYSQIVNDFQKGDIAEGYSVSREKKESFPLTVTSAQKNPTAFYLCASSIGTGDGYTFGSGTRLTVV.

V is TRBV28 and J is TRBJ2-4, with TRBD1 matching over 7 bases. Trimming took 7 bases from V and 6 from J; bases not matched to a gene: 6. Germline CDR1 is MDHEN and CDR2 is SYDVKM. CDR3 length equals 13 residues. In DNA, the CDR3 is TGTGCCAGCACGCCGGGACAGACAAACATTCAGTACTTC. Translating it yields CASTPGQTNIQYF. Full variable domain (outside the CDR3, taken from reference TRBV28 and TRBJ2-4): DVKVTQSSRYLVKRTGEKVFLECVQDMDHENMFWYRQDPGLGLRLIYFSYDVKMKEKGDIPEGYSVSREKKERFSLILESASTNQTSMYLCASTPGQTNIQYFGAGTRLSVL.

The rearrangement links TRBV5-6 to TRBJ2-5, with D possibly matching TRBD2 (6 bases). Between the trimmed V and J ends, which lost 0 bases and 3 bases, there was a span of 9 bases. Germline V gene lookup returns CDR1 SGHDT and CDR2 YYEEEE. The CDR3 is 14 amino acids. The CDR3 nucleotides are TGTGCCAGCAGCTTGGTGGGACTCGAAGAGACCCAGTACTTC. Amino acid sequence: CASSLVGLEETQYF.

The chain has TRBV6-1 and TRBJ2-1, with TRBD2 as a possible D gene (7 bases). The germline CDR1 and CDR2 sequences are MNHNS and SASEGT. The V gene lost 2 bases and the J gene lost 9 bases, with 20 bases spanning the gap. This CDR3 comprises 16 residues. In nucleotides, the CDR3 is TGTGCCAGCAGTGAATTTGGGGGGGGCCTTTCCACTGAGCAGTTCTTC. Translating it yields CASSEFGGGLSTEQFF.